These T cell receptor beta chains were read from a single sample in a study of response to subunit inactivated influenza vaccine. A single record per CDR3 protein comes from TCRdb applying MiXCR to the RT-PCR reads. Seen here are 500,000 or so distinct CDR3 sequences, approximately 15% observed once, and the top ten hold 2.5% to 3.5%. This specimen consisted of CD4+ T cells sorted from PBMCs, obtained around 25 months after vaccination. The receptor set was obtained from a man between 45 and 75 years old who received an inactivated influenza vaccine. Each CDR3 is given with its conserved first and last residue. Clone size is shown for a subset of rows, as once, few, many or a class of expanded clone.

few	TRBJ1-1	TRBV18	CASSERTGGEAFF
NA	TRBJ2-1	TRBV7-2	CASSLAGQQYNEQFF
few	TRBJ2-3	TRBV2	CASMGELAVRADTQYF
few	TRBJ2-1	TRBV12-3/TRBV12-4	CATRTGGLNEQFF
NA	TRBJ1-2	TRBV3-1	CASSPLRGEGYTF
once	TRBJ2-1	TRBV12-3/TRBV12-4	CASSFWEVNEQFF
few	TRBJ2-4	TRBV5-1	CASTSDRGNIQYF
many	TRBJ2-7	TRBV7-9	CASSGTSAYEQYF
few	TRBJ2-3	TRBV19	CASRFSSTDTQYF
many	TRBJ2-1	TRBV14	CASSQDRGAYSYNEQFF